These T cell receptor beta chains were read from a single sample in a study of blood T cell repertoires in COVID-19. The assay was immunoSEQ multiplex PCR, and TCRdb's table has in-frame clones only and misses some. The table includes about 130,000 clones, about four fifths detected once. Sequences were obtained from PBMCs or T cells enriched from blood (not recorded which). Receptors originate from a man aged 50 or older who had recovered from COVID-19. Each CDR3 is given with its conserved first and last residue. The order of the fields is J gene, D gene, CDR3 length, clone size, V gene, CDR3 protein, CDR3 DNA. The D gene is left open where the match is weak. Expanded clones are given a class, and other clones once, few, many or no size at all.

TRBJ2-3 TRBD2 14 - TRBV19 CASSQGGGQDTQYF TGTGCCAGTTCCCAGGGCGGGGGGCAGGATACGCAGTATTTT
TRBJ2-5 TRBD2 13 few TRBV5-1 CASSLAGGETQYF TGCGCCAGCAGCTTGGCCGGGGGGGAGACCCAGTACTTC
TRBJ1-1 TRBD1 12 - TRBV7-9 CASRHDRAEAFF TGTGCCAGCAGACACGACAGGGCTGAAGCTTTCTTT
TRBJ2-7 TRBD1 16 - TRBV28 CASSPLIMTGNYEQYF TGTGCCAGCAGCCCTCTTATAATGACAGGGAACTACGAGCAGTACTTC
TRBJ2-7 TRBD1 12 - TRBV18 CASSLRGHEQYF TGTGCCAGCTCATTAAGGGGGCACGAGCAGTACTTC
TRBJ2-1 TRBD1 17 once TRBV9 CASSVGTGGAPYNEQFF TGTGCCAGCAGCGTCGGTACAGGGGGCGCACCCTACAATGAGCAGTTCTTC
TRBJ1-2 TRBD1 15 - TRBV25-1 CASSEPGTASYGYTF TGTGCCAGCAGTGAACCAGGGACAGCGTCCTATGGCTACACCTTC
TRBJ2-7 TRBD1 14 once TRBV5-1 CASSWGQPTYEQYF TGCGCCAGCAGCTGGGGACAGCCTACCTACGAGCAGTACTTC
TRBJ2-7 - 14 once TRBV7-6 CASSLGDSSYEQYF TGTGCCAGCAGCTTAGGGGACTCATCCTACGAGCAGTACTTC
TRBJ2-7 - 14 - TRBV23-1 CASSQSTVTYEQYF TGCGCCAGCAGTCAGTCGACAGTTACCTACGAGCAGTACTTC
TRBJ1-4 TRBD1 13 - TRBV30 CAWRTGLDEKLFF TGTGCCTGGAGGACAGGGCTCGATGAAAAACTGTTTTTT
TRBJ1-1 - 13 - TRBV12-3/TRBV12-4 CASSLRGRDVAFF TGTGCCAGCAGTTTGAGAGGGAGGGATGTTGCTTTCTTT
TRBJ2-3 TRBD2 14 - TRBV28 CASSRTSGKDTQYF TGTGCCAGCAGTCGGACTAGCGGAAAAGATACGCAGTATTTT
TRBJ1-1 - 12 - TRBV12-3/TRBV12-4 CASSRGNTEAFF TGTGCCAGCAGCAGGGGGAACACTGAAGCTTTCTTT
TRBJ2-1 TRBD1 17 - TRBV25-1 CASSELLGQGIYNEQFF TGTGCCAGCAGTGAATTGTTGGGACAGGGTATTTACAATGAGCAGTTCTTC
TRBJ1-4 - 16 few TRBV27 CASSLTGGPTNEKLFF TGTGCCAGCAGTTTAACTGGAGGCCCAACTAATGAAAAACTGTTTTTT
TRBJ2-1 - 13 - TRBV7-3 CASSLNRLDEQFF TGTGCCAGCAGCTTAAACCGGTTGGATGAGCAGTTCTTC
TRBJ1-3 - 15 - TRBV28 CASSRQANSGNTIYF TGTGCCAGCAGCCGACAGGCGAACTCTGGAAACACCATATATTTT
TRBJ1-1 - 14 - TRBV9 CASSVVTENTEAFF TGTGCCAGCAGCGTAGTAACTGAGAACACTGAAGCTTTCTTT
TRBJ1-6 - 14 few TRBV5-1 CASSLGVVNSPLHF TGCGCCAGCAGCTTGGGCGTCGTTAATTCACCCCTCCACTTT
TRBJ1-4 - 16 - TRBV7-2 CASSSVKGATNEKLFF TGTGCCAGCAGCTCCGTAAAGGGGGCAACTAATGAAAAACTGTTTTTT
TRBJ2-7 - 11 - TRBV30 CAWGTYYEQYF TGTGCCTGGGGGACTTACTACGAGCAGTACTTC
TRBJ2-3 - 15 once TRBV6-5 CASSYDPGSTDTQYF TGTGCCAGCAGTTACGATCCGGGGAGCACAGATACGCAGTATTTT
TRBJ1-1 TRBD1 10 - TRBV30 CAFDRVAAFF TGTGCCTTCGACAGGGTAGCAGCTTTCTTT
TRBJ1-2 - 16 once TRBV4-3 CASSQDGRDGNYGYTF TGCGCCAGCAGCCAAGATGGGCGGGACGGTAACTATGGCTACACCTTC
TRBJ2-3 TRBD2 18 - TRBV4-1 CASSQGPPAGVLTDTQYF TGCGCCAGCAGCCAAGGGCCCCCAGCGGGGGTCCTCACAGATACGCAGTATTTT
TRBJ2-2 - 15 - TRBV7-3 CASSLNRANTGELFF TGTGCCAGCAGCTTAAACAGGGCGAACACCGGGGAGCTGTTTTTT
TRBJ2-7 - 16 - TRBV27 CASSSLTTGLPYEQYF TGTGCCAGCAGTTCCCTCACCACAGGGTTGCCCTACGAGCAGTACTTC
TRBJ2-7 - 15 - TRBV7-2 CASSPVGLGGGEQYF TGTGCCAGCAGCCCCGTGGGACTGGGTGGAGGCGAGCAGTACTTC
TRBJ1-5 - 13 - TRBV5-1 CASRHSSNQPQHF TGCGCCAGCAGACATTCTAGCAATCAGCCCCAGCATTTT
TRBJ1-2 - 15 - TRBV6-1 CASSEPAGANYGYTF TGTGCCAGCAGTGAACCCGCAGGGGCTAACTATGGCTACACCTTC
TRBJ1-3 - 11 - TRBV20-1 CSPRSGNTIYF TGCAGCCCCCGTTCTGGAAACACCATATATTTT
TRBJ1-6 - 13 few TRBV18 CASSRENGSPLHF TGTGCCAGCTCTCGGGAGAACGGGTCACCCCTCCACTTT
TRBJ2-5 - 12 - TRBV29-1 CSVGDSLGTQYF TGCAGCGTTGGCGACAGTTTAGGGACCCAGTACTTC
TRBJ2-5 - 12 - TRBV28 CASSGGKETQYF TGTGCCAGCAGCGGGGGTAAAGAGACCCAGTACTTC
TRBJ2-3 - 14 - TRBV5-8 CASSSGRGEGTQYF TGTGCCAGCAGCTCCGGAAGGGGCGAAGGGACGCAGTATTTT
TRBJ1-2 - 16 few TRBV24-1 CATSAAGWGKDYGYTF TGTGCCACCAGTGCCGCGGGGTGGGGAAAGGACTATGGCTACACCTTC
TRBJ2-3 TRBD2 20 - TRBV11-3 CASSLDLPGLAGGAADTQYF TGTGCCAGCAGCTTAGACCTTCCGGGACTAGCGGGGGGGGCGGCAGATACGCAGTATTTT
TRBJ2-7 TRBD1 15 - TRBV7-2 CASSSWDRGAYEQYF TGTGCCAGCAGCTCCTGGGACAGGGGTGCCTACGAGCAGTACTTC
TRBJ1-1 - 13 - TRBV7-2 CASSLVFDTEAFF TGTGCCAGCAGCTTAGTATTCGACACTGAAGCTTTCTTT
TRBJ1-1 TRBD1 15 - TRBV2 CASSDRDSQNTEAFF TGTGCCAGCAGTGATCGGGACAGCCAGAACACTGAAGCTTTCTTT
TRBJ2-2 TRBD2 16 few TRBV6-4 CASSSGSGGTTGELFF TGTGCCAGCTCTTCGGGGAGCGGGGGTACAACCGGGGAGCTGTTTTTT
TRBJ2-6 TRBD1 16 - TRBV30 CARTGTGDSGANVLTF TGTGCCCGGACCGGGACAGGGGACTCTGGGGCCAACGTCCTGACTTTC
TRBJ1-2 TRBD1 12 - TRBV28 CASRQGGVDYTF TGTGCCAGCAGACAAGGGGGCGTCGACTACACCTTC
TRBJ2-7 TRBD1 13 once TRBV19 CASSVQGAYEQYF TGTGCCAGTAGTGTCCAGGGGGCCTACGAGCAGTACTTC
TRBJ1-3 - 14 few TRBV5-6 CASSFDISGNTIYF TGTGCCAGCAGCTTTGACATTTCTGGAAACACCATATATTTT